This TCR beta chain stems from a study of T cells after somatic rescue of genetic block. Sequencing was performed with immunoSEQ multiplex PCR; in TCRdb, only in-frame clones are kept and a portion is missing. The sample shows some 70,000 clones, roughly 91% of them seen only once. CDR3 size: 12 residues. The ends were cut back, 2 bases at V and 6 bases at J, with 5 bases in the middle. Germline loops: CDR1 SGHNT, CDR2 YYREEE (reference sequence). The chain recombines TRBV5-4 with TRBJ2-2; no firm D call. Sequencing input: peripheral blood mononuclear cells (PBMCs). The clonotype originates from a man aged 25 to 40. CDR3 residues: CASSFWAGELFF. The CDR3, as DNA: TGTGCCAGCAGCTTCTGGGCCGGGGAGCTGTTTTTT.